Each of the 18 T cell receptor beta chains below was sequenced from the same sample in a study of blood T cell repertoires in COVID-19. Clones were sequenced by immunoSEQ multiplex PCR, and TCRdb holds only the in-frame ones, with some missing. The table records hundreds of thousands of clones, around 88% of them present only once. The sequenced sample consisted of peripheral blood. The receptor source for this set is a man older than 75 with acute or convalescent COVID-19.

CDR3: CASSTPPSGQPQHF. CDR3 DNA sequence: TGTGCCAGTAGTACCCCCCCCTCAGGTCAGCCCCAGCATTTT. This chain connects TRBV19 to TRBJ1-5; D call uncertain. The CDR3 has 14 amino acids. V dropped 4 bases and J dropped 6 bases, with 13 bases sitting between them. Germline lookup yields CDR1 LNHDA and CDR2 SQIVND (reference sequence).

This clone was seen only a few times. The chain combines TRBV2 with TRBJ1-5, with a possible D match to TRBD1 (5 bases). The CDR3 is 16 amino acids. The germline V gene encodes CDR1 SNHLY and CDR2 FYNNEI. V was cut by 1 base and J by 0 bases, with 10 bases left in between. Written as DNA, the CDR3 is TGTGCCAGCAGTGAAGAGGCGGGACTTAGCAATCAGCCCCAGCATTTT. Residues: CASSEEAGLSNQPQHF.

The V call is TRBV7-2, the J call TRBJ2-5; D is uncertain. There are 13 residues in the CDR3. Trimming left V 5 bases short and J 2 bases short, with 9 bases between. The germline gives CDR1 SGHTA, CDR2 FQGNSA. The CDR3 DNA reads as TGTGCCAGCAGCCTTGCACGGCAAGAGACCCAGTACTTC. The encoded protein is CASSLARQETQYF. The full variable domain, its missing parts supplied by reference TRBV7-2 and TRBJ2-5, is GAGVSQSPSNKVTEKGKDVELRCDPISGHTALYWYRQSLGQGLEFLIYFQGNSAPDKSGLPSDRFSAERTGGSVSTLTIQRTQQEDSAVYLCASSLARQETQYFGPGTRLLVL.

This clone was seen a single time. The DNA for the CDR3 is TGTGCCAGCAGTGGGCTAGAAGATACGCAGTATTTT. This sequence encodes CASSGLEDTQYF. This sequence joins TRBV2 and TRBJ2-3; D is unresolved. Germline V gene sequence: CDR1 SNHLY, CDR2 FYNNEI. Trimming took 4 bases from V and 5 from J, leaving 7 bases between them. This CDR3 comprises 12 residues.

This rearrangement joins TRBV12-3 or TRBV12-4 to TRBJ2-1, with a weak D call TRBD2 (5 bases). The CDR3 covers 13 residues. V lost 8 bases and J 5 bases, leaving 13 bases between the germline ends. CDR3: CASEGLPDNEQFF. CDR3 DNA sequence: TGTGCCAGCGAGGGCCTTCCGGACAATGAGCAGTTCTTC.

J is TRBJ1-1 and V is TRBV19; TRBD1 agrees at 12 bases. Germline V CDR1 and CDR2: LNHDA, SQIVND (reference sequence). V shed 5 bases, J shed 11 bases, and the junction held 9 bases outside the gene matches. The CDR3 is made up of 14 amino acids. The CDR3 nucleotides are TGTGCCAGTAGTGGGGGGACAGGGGGCTTACAGGCTTTCTTT. This encodes CASSGGTGGLQAFF.

This clone has just one count. The CDR3 DNA is TGTGCCAGCAGCCCCTGGGAGCGGAACAATGAGCAGTTCTTC. Its translation is CASSPWERNNEQFF. The chain employs TRBV7-9 and TRBJ2-1; a weak D match, TRBD2 (5 bases). V dropped 5 bases and J dropped 5 bases, with 13 bases sitting between them. Looked up from germline, CDR1 is SEHNR and CDR2 is FQNEAQ (reference sequence). The CDR3 sequence is 14 residues long.

The gene calls are TRBV6-1 and TRBJ2-3, with D unresolved. This CDR3 has 16 residues. Germline CDR1 and CDR2: MNHNS and SASEGT. V dropped 2 bases and J dropped 2 bases, with 14 bases sitting between them. CDR3 in amino acids: CASSESLWQDTDTQYF. The CDR3 region has the DNA TGTGCCAGCAGTGAATCCCTTTGGCAGGACACAGATACGCAGTATTTT.

The chain uses TRBV3-1 (or the pseudogene TRBV3-2) and TRBJ2-7; no firm D call. V lost 1 base to trimming and J lost 5 bases, with 9 bases between them. The V gene's germline CDR1 is LGHDT and CDR2 YNNKEL (reference sequence). The CDR3 runs to 13 residues. CDR3 bases: TGTGCCAGCAGCCAAGTCCCGTCCCACGAGCAGTACTTC. Protein sequence: CASSQVPSHEQYF.

In its sample, this clone was seen a few times. The chain employs TRBV6-4 and TRBJ1-1, with D possibly being TRBD1 (6 bases). The V gene lost 6 bases and the J gene lost 3 bases, with 11 bases spanning the gap. This CDR3 comprises 13 residues. Germline CDR1 is MRHNA and CDR2 is SNTAGT. The CDR3 coding sequence is TGTGCCAGCAGGGAACAGGGAGACACTGAAGCTTTCTTT. This sequence encodes CASREQGDTEAFF.

The V gene is TRBV2, the J gene TRBJ2-7; TRBD2 matches at 8 bases. J lost 2 bases, V lost 6 bases, and 9 bases had no gene match. The CDR3 sequence is 15 residues long. Germline CDR1 and CDR2: SNHLY and FYNNEI. The CDR3 DNA follows: TGTGCCAGCAGGCTCTCGACGGGGGGGCCCTACGAGCAGTACTTC. It translates to CASRLSTGGPYEQYF.

V and J are TRBV11-1 and TRBJ2-7, with 7 bases matching TRBD1. J gave up 3 bases and V 7 bases, and 6 bases lay outside the gene matches. Germline CDR1 and CDR2: SGHAT and FQDESV (reference sequence). The CDR3 has 13 residues. The CDR3, as DNA: TGTGCCAGCACAGGGGGTCCCCTCTACGAGCAGTACTTC. Translation gives CASTGGPLYEQYF.

The CDR3 DNA follows: TGTGCCAGCAGCGCTACCGGAAACACCATATATTTT. It is translated as CASSATGNTIYF. The rearrangement links TRBV9 to TRBJ1-3; no clear D gene. Trimming stripped 3 bases from V and 4 bases from J, with 5 bases between. The CDR3 runs to 12 residues. From germline, CDR1 is SGDLS and CDR2 YYNGEE. The variable domain in full, with the rest retrieved from reference TRBV9 and TRBJ1-3, is DSGVTQTPKHLITATGQRVTLRCSPRSGDLSVYWYQQSLDQGLQFLIQYYNGEERAKGNILERFSAQQFPDLHSELNLSSLELGDSALYFCASSATGNTIYFGEGSWLTVV.

The V call is TRBV15, the J call TRBJ2-5, with 8 bases matching TRBD1. The CDR3 covers 15 residues. The V gene's germline CDR1 is LNHNV and CDR2 YYDKDF (reference sequence). Losses at the gene ends were 5 bases for V and 5 bases for J; bases not matched to a gene: 10. The CDR3 is CATSYPTGAGETQYF. The CDR3 coding sequence is TGTGCCACCAGCTACCCGACAGGGGCGGGTGAGACCCAGTACTTC.

The chain carries TRBV5-1 and TRBJ2-1; 13 nucleotides agree with TRBD2. Losses at the gene ends were 5 bases for V and 9 bases for J; bases not matched to a gene: 8. CDR3 length: 15 amino acids. The germline V gene has CDR1 SGHRS and CDR2 YFSETQ. The CDR3 sequence is CASRLAGGPSGEQFF. For the CDR3, the DNA is TGCGCCAGCAGACTAGCGGGAGGGCCCTCAGGTGAGCAGTTCTTC. The variable domain in full, with the rest retrieved from reference TRBV5-1 and TRBJ2-1, is KAGVTQTPRYLIKTRGQQVTLSCSPISGHRSVSWYQQTPGQGLQFLFEYFSETQRNKGNFPGRFSGRQFSNSRSEMNVSTLELGDSALYLCASRLAGGPSGEQFFGPGTRLTVL.

The chain combines TRBV27 with TRBJ1-3, with D unresolved. CDR1 and CDR2 from the germline V gene are MNHEY and SMNVEV (reference sequence). The CDR3 consists of 15 residues. Between the trimmed V and J ends, which lost 3 bases and 0 bases, there was a span of 9 bases. The CDR3 nucleotides read TGTGCCAGCAGTTTGTATTCCGGCTCTGGAAACACCATATATTTT. Protein sequence: CASSLYSGSGNTIYF.

This chain links TRBV3-1 (or the pseudogene TRBV3-2) with TRBJ2-1; 11 bases match TRBD2. V dropped 2 bases and J dropped 8; count of bases not matched to a gene: 20. Germline-derived CDR1 and CDR2 are LGHDT and YNNKEL (reference sequence). The CDR3 contains 20 residues. The CDR3 here is CASSQKIGLAGYIFLDEQFF. The CDR3 DNA reads TGTGCCAGCAGCCAAAAAATAGGACTAGCGGGCTACATATTCTTGGATGAGCAGTTCTTC.

V is TRBV19 and J is TRBJ1-4, with TRBD1 identical over 7 bases. The CDR3 consists of 15 residues. The V and J ends lost 6 bases and 8 bases, in that order; junction bases with no gene match: 12. Germline V lookup: CDR1 LNHDA, CDR2 SQIVND (reference sequence). The CDR3 DNA sequence: TGTGCCAGTAGCCCCCGAGACAGGGTTGACGAAAAACTGTTTTTT. Translated: CASSPRDRVDEKLFF.